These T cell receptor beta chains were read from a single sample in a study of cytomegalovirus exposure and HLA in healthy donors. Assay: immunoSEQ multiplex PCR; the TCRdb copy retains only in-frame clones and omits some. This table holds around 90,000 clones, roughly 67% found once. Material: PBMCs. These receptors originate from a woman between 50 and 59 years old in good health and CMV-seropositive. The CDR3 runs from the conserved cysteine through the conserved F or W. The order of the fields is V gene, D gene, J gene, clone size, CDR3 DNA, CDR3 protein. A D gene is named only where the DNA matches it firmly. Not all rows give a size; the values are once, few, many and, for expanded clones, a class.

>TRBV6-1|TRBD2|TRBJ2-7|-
TGTGCCAGCAGTCCGACTAGCGGGGAGCAGTACTTC
CASSPTSGEQYF
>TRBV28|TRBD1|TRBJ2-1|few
TGTGCCAGCGGACAGGGGGCTCTTGAGCAGTTCTTC
CASGQGALEQFF
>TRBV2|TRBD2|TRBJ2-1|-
TGTGCCACGGGGGGGCTAGGAGATGAGCAGTTCTTC
CATGGLGDEQFF
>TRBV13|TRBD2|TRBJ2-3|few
TGTGCCAGCAGCGTAGGCGGGGGAGGCGATACGCAGTATTTT
CASSVGGGGDTQYF
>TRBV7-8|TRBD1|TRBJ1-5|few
TGTGCCAGCAGCGATCGGGACAGGGAGTGGGATCAGCCCCAGCATTTT
CASSDRDREWDQPQHF
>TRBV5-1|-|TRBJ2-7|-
TGCGCCAGCAGACAACAGGCCGACTCCTACGAGCAGTACTTC
CASRQQADSYEQYF
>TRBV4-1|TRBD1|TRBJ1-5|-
TGCGCCAGCAGCCGGACAGGGGAAGACAATCAGCCCCAGCATTTT
CASSRTGEDNQPQHF
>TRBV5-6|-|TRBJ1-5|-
TGTGCCAGCAGCTTTGGTTCAGGGTATCAGCCCCAGCATTTT
CASSFGSGYQPQHF
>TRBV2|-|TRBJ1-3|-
TGTGCCAGCAGACATCCCAGCTCTGGAAACACCATATATTTT
CASRHPSSGNTIYF
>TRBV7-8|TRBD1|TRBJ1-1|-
TGTGCCAGCAGCTTAGACAGGGGATCCCCTGAAGCTTTCTTT
CASSLDRGSPEAFF
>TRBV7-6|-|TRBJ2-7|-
TGTGCCAGCAGCTCCACCGACTCAACCTACGAGCAGTACTTC
CASSSTDSTYEQYF
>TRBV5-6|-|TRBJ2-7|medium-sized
TGTGCCAGCAGCCTGGACGAGACTCCCTACGAGCAGTACTTC
CASSLDETPYEQYF
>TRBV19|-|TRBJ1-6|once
TGTGCCAGTAGTAGCGGGACGCCCGAGGGATCACCCCTCCACTTT
CASSSGTPEGSPLHF
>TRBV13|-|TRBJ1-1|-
TGTGCCAGCAGCTTAGGCAGGGGGAACACTGAAGCTTTCTTT
CASSLGRGNTEAFF
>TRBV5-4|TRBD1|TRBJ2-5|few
TGTGCCAGCAGCAGACAGGGGGCGGAAGAGACCCAGTACTTC
CASSRQGAEETQYF
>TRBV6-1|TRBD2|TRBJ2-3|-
TGTGCCAGCAGTGAAGTAGCGGGGAGCACAGATACGCAGTATTTT
CASSEVAGSTDTQYF
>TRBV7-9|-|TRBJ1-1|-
TGTGCCAGCACCCCAGGGGATGAAACTGAAGCTTTCTTT
CASTPGDETEAFF
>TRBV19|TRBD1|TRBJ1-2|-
TGTGCCAGTAGCCCTGGGACAGGAGCTCTTGGCTACACCTTC
CASSPGTGALGYTF
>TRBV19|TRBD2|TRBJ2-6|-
TGTGCCAGTAGTCTAAGTCGGGGGGTTGGGGCCAACGTCCTGACTTTC
CASSLSRGVGANVLTF
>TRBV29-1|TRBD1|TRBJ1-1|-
TGCAGCGTCGCACCGACAGGGGAGAGGACTGAAGCTTTCTTT
CSVAPTGERTEAFF
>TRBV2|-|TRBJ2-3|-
TGTGCCAGCAGAGTCAGGGGTGACGGCACAGATACGCAGTATTTT
CASRVRGDGTDTQYF
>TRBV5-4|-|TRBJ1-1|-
TGTGCCAGCAGCTTGCCAGGGCTGAACACTGAAGCTTTCTTT
CASSLPGLNTEAFF
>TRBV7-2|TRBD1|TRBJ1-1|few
TGTGCCAGCAGCTTGACGACAGGGTGGAACACTGAAGCTTTCTTT
CASSLTTGWNTEAFF
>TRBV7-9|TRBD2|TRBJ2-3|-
TGTGCCAGCAGCTTAGGTAATAGCGGGGCTAGCACAGATACGCAGTATTTT
CASSLGNSGASTDTQYF
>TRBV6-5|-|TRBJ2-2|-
TGTGCCAGCAAAGCAGGGCTAAACACCGGGGAGCTGTTTTTT
CASKAGLNTGELFF
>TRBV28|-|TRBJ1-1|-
TGTGCCAGCACCCCGGGGGTAACGAACACTGAAGCTTTCTTT
CASTPGVTNTEAFF
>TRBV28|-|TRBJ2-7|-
TGTGCCAGCAGTTTACCCGAACTTAACGAGCAGTACTTC
CASSLPELNEQYF
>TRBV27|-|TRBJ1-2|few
TGTGCCAGCAGTCCAAGTGAAGGGGTAGCTAACTATGGCTACACCTTC
CASSPSEGVANYGYTF
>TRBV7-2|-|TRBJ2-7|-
TGTGCCAGCAGCTTAGGGGTGGGGGGAAGATACGAGCAGTACTTC
CASSLGVGGRYEQYF
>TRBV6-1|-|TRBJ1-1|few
TGTGCCAGCAGAGAGACAGCCTACACTGAAGCTTTCTTT
CASRETAYTEAFF
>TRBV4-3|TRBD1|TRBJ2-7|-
TGCGCCAGCAGCCAGGGCCGGGACAGCTCCTACGAGCAGTACTTC
CASSQGRDSSYEQYF
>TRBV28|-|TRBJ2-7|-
TGTGCCAGCAGTCCGGCAGGGGATTACTACGAGCAGTACTTC
CASSPAGDYYEQYF
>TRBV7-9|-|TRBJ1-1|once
TGTGCCAGCAGCTATACAGGGAACACTGAAGCTTTCTTT
CASSYTGNTEAFF
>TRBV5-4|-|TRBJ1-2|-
TGTGCCAGCAGCTTGAAGGGGTCGGTGGGCTATGGCTACACCTTC
CASSLKGSVGYGYTF
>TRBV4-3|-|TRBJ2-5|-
TGCGCCAGCAGCCAAGATCGGGTGGGCCAAGAGACCCAGTACTTC
CASSQDRVGQETQYF